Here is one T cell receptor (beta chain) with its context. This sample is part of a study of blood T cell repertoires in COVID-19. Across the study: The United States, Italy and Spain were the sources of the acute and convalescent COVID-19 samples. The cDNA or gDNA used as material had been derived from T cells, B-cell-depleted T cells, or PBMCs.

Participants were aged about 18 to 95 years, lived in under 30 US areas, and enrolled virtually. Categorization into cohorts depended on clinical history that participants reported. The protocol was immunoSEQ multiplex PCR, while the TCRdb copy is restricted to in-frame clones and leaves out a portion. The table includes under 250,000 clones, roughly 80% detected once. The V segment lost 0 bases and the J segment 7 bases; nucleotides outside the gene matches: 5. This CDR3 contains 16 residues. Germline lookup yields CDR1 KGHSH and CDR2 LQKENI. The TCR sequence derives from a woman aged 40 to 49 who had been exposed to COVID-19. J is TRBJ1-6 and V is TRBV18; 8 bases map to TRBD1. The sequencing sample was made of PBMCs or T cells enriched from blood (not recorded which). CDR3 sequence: CASSPPSGQGNSPLHF. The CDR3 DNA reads TGTGCCAGCTCACCACCCTCCGGACAGGGAAATTCACCCCTCCACTTT.